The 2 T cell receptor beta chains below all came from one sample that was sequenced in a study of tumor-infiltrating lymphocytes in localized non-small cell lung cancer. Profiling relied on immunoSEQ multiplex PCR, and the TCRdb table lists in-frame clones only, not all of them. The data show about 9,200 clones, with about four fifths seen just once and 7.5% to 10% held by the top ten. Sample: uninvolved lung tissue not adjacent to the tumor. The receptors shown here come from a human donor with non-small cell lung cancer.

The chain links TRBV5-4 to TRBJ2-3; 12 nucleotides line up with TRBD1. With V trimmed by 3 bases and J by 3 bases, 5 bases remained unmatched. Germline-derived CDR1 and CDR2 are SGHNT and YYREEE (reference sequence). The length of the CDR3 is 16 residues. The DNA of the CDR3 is TGTGCCAGCAGCTCGGGACAGGGGGCTGTGACAGATACGCAGTATTTT. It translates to CASSSGQGAVTDTQYF.

In DNA, the CDR3 is TGTGCTAGTGCCGTGAGGGAGACCCAGTACTTC. Translated: CASAVRETQYF. The V call is TRBV12-5, the J call TRBJ2-5; unclear D gene. The CDR3 contains 11 residues. Per germline, CDR1 LGHNT and CDR2 FRNRAP. Trimming left V 7 bases short and J 5 bases short, with 8 bases between.